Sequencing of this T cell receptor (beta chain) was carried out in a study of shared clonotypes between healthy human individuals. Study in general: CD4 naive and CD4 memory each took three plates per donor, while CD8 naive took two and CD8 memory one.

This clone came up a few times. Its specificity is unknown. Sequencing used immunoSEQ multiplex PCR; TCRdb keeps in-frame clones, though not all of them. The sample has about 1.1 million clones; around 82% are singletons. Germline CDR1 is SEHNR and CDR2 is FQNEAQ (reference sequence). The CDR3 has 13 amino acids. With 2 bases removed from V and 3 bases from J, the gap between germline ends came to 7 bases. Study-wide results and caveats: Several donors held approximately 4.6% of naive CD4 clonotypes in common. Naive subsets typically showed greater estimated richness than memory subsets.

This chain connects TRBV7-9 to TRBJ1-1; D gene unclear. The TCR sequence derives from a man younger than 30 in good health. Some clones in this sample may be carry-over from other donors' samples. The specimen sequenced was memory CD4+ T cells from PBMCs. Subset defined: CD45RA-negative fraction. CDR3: CASSLQEDTEAFF. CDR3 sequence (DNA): TGTGCCAGCAGCTTACAGGAGGACACTGAAGCTTTCTTT.